The 20 T cell receptor beta chains below come from one sample, sequenced in a study of blood T cell repertoires in COVID-19. TCRdb keeps only in-frame clones here, not all; method: immunoSEQ multiplex PCR. Found here are a few hundred thousand clones, 80% to 90% of them singletons; the top ten hold 2.2%. Sequencing was carried out using PBMCs or T cells enriched from blood (not recorded which). These receptors all come from a man aged 30 to 39 who had recovered from COVID-19.

J is TRBJ1-2 and V is TRBV19, with 8 bases lining up with TRBD1. The CDR3 is 16 residues long. The germline CDR1 and CDR2 sequences are LNHDA and SQIVND (reference sequence). Trimming at V came to 1 base and at J to 3 bases, leaving 7 bases not matched to a gene. This CDR3 reads CASSIAAGGADYGYTF. DNA of the CDR3: TGTGCCAGTAGTATAGCAGCAGGGGGCGCGGACTATGGCTACACCTTC.

This chain links TRBV25-1 with TRBJ1-4, with 9 bases that match TRBD1. With V trimmed by 3 bases and J by 7 bases, 9 bases remained unmatched. This CDR3 contains 16 residues. The V gene's germline CDR1 is MGHDK and CDR2 SYGVNS. This CDR3 is CASSDGTGSLSEKLFF. CDR3 coding DNA: TGTGCCAGCAGTGACGGGACAGGGTCGTTAAGTGAAAAACTGTTTTTT.

The gene calls are TRBV5-1 and TRBJ2-2; D possibly corresponds to TRBD1 (6 bases). Trimming left V 1 base short and J 6 bases short, with 16 bases between. The CDR3 has 16 amino acids. Germline V gene lookup returns CDR1 SGHRS and CDR2 YFSETQ. CDR3 loop: CASSLRVGATAGELFF. The CDR3 bases are TGCGCCAGCAGCTTGAGGGTGGGGGCCACAGCCGGGGAGCTGTTTTTT.

V usage is TRBV18 and J usage is TRBJ1-5; D is uncertain. There are 14 residues in the CDR3. Deletions cut 2 bases from V and 0 bases from J, with 5 bases between. Germline assignment: CDR1 KGHSH and CDR2 LQKENI. DNA of the CDR3: TGTGCCAGCTCACCAGGCCTTAGCAATCAGCCCCAGCATTTT. This translates into CASSPGLSNQPQHF.

In nucleotides, the CDR3 is TGTGCCAGCAGTGAGCGTTTACAGGGGGCAGATGAAGCTTTCTTT. Amino acids: CASSERLQGADEAFF. J is TRBJ1-1 and V is TRBV2; 9 positions match TRBD1. This CDR3 has 15 residues. Germline CDR1 reads SNHLY; CDR2 reads FYNNEI. The trim removed 3 bases at V and 7 bases at J, leaving 9 bases unmatched.

The chain links TRBV5-1 to TRBJ1-5, with 8 nucleotides matching TRBD1. CDR1 is SGHRS and CDR2 is YFSETQ in the germline V gene. Trimming cost V 4 bases and J 0 bases; bases outside gene matches: 9. The CDR3 runs to 17 residues. The CDR3 reads CASSPGQDRYSNQPQHF. The CDR3 DNA is TGCGCCAGCAGCCCGGGACAGGATAGGTATAGCAATCAGCCCCAGCATTTT.

This chain links TRBV14 with TRBJ2-5; no clear D. V lost 5 bases and J lost 5, with 9 bases in between. Germline values: CDR1 SGHDN, CDR2 FVKESK. The CDR3 covers 12 residues. The DNA for the CDR3 is TGTGCCAGCAGCAAATCTCCGGAGACCCAGTACTTC. Its translation: CASSKSPETQYF.

V is TRBV19 and J is TRBJ2-3, with 8 bases that match TRBD1. Germline V lookup: CDR1 LNHDA, CDR2 SQIVND (reference sequence). This CDR3 region has 14 residues. J gave up 1 base and V 7 bases, and 4 bases lay outside the gene matches. The CDR3 coding sequence is TGTGCCAGTACCATGACAGGGGGCACAGATACGCAGTATTTT. Translation: CASTMTGGTDTQYF.

V is TRBV7-2 and J is TRBJ1-1; D call uncertain. CDR3 length: 15 amino acids. CDR1 is SGHTA, CDR2 FQGNSA, per germline. V was trimmed by 4 bases and J by 4 bases, leaving 16 bases between them. This chain's CDR3 is CASSSPAGAVTEAFF. CDR3 sequence (DNA): TGTGCCAGCAGCTCGCCCGCGGGAGCCGTCACTGAAGCTTTCTTT.

The J gene is TRBJ2-3, the V gene TRBV11-2; 7 bases map to TRBD2. After removal of 5 bases from V and 10 bases from J, the junction contained 9 bases not matched to a gene. The length of the CDR3 is 13 residues. From germline, CDR1 is SGHAT and CDR2 FQNNGV. The CDR3 protein is CASSPDPGRAQYF. CDR3 bases: TGTGCCAGCAGCCCCGATCCGGGGAGGGCGCAGTATTTT. Using reference TRBV11-2 and TRBJ2-3 for the parts outside the CDR3, the full variable domain is EAGVAQSPRYKIIEKRQSVAFWCNPISGHATLYWYQQILGQGPKLLIQFQNNGVVDDSQLPKDRFSAERLKGVDSTLKIQPAKLEDSAVYLCASSPDPGRAQYFGPGTRLTVL.

The rearrangement joins TRBV9 to TRBJ1-1; 7 bases fit TRBD1. The CDR3 has 14 amino acids. The ends lost 3 bases at V and 1 base at J; junction bases unmatched: 3. Germline CDR1 SGDLS, CDR2 YYNGEE. The CDR3 protein is CASSGGQSNTEAFF. The CDR3 DNA follows: TGTGCCAGCAGCGGGGGACAGTCGAACACTGAAGCTTTCTTT.

This clone was observed a single time. This chain links TRBV20-1 with TRBJ2-5, with D tentatively TRBD1 (6 bases). Germline values: CDR1 DFQATT, CDR2 SNEGSKA (reference sequence). CDR3 length: 11 amino acids. The V gene lost 6 bases and the J gene lost 3 bases, with 8 bases spanning the gap. CDR3 sequence (DNA): TGCAGTGCCCCAGGGGAAGAGACCCAGTACTTC. Protein sequence: CSAPGEETQYF.

The chain carries TRBV10-3 and TRBJ1-2; D might be TRBD1 (6 bases). CDR1 ENHRY and CDR2 SYGVKD come from the germline V gene. Trimming left V 3 bases short and J 0 bases short, with 14 bases between. The CDR3 sequence is 16 residues long. This CDR3 is CAISDSGDLANYGYTF. The DNA for the CDR3 is TGTGCCATCAGTGACTCAGGGGACCTAGCTAACTATGGCTACACCTTC.

This chain connects TRBV7-8 to TRBJ2-5; 9 bases are shared with TRBD1. The J segment lost 2 bases and the V segment lost 6 bases, leaving 7 bases of the junction unmatched. CDR1 and CDR2 (germline): SGHVS, FQNEAQ. The length of the CDR3 is 15 residues. The CDR3 nucleotides read TGTGCCAGCAGTACCACCGGACAGGGGCAAGAGACCCAGTACTTC. Translating it yields CASSTTGQGQETQYF. The full variable domain, completed using reference TRBV7-8 and TRBJ2-5, is GAGVSQSPRYKVAKRGQDVALRCDPISGHVSLFWYQQALGQGPEFLTYFQNEAQLDKSGLPSDRFFAERPEGSVSTLKIQRTQQEDSAVYLCASSTTGQGQETQYFGPGTRLLVL.

This rearrangement joins TRBV2 to TRBJ2-7; 8 nucleotides align to TRBD1. This CDR3 is 17 amino acids long. After removal of 3 bases from V and 5 bases from J, the junction contained 15 bases not matched to a gene. CDR1 and CDR2 (germline): SNHLY, FYNNEI. CDR3 loop: CASSETTGAPLEDEQYF. CDR3 bases: TGTGCCAGCAGTGAGACGACAGGGGCCCCCCTAGAGGACGAGCAGTACTTC.

V usage is TRBV7-2 and J usage is TRBJ1-1; possibly TRBD1 for D (6 bases). The CDR3 runs 14 residues. CDR1 is SGHTA and CDR2 is FQGNSA in the germline V gene. The V end lost 6 bases, the J end lost 0 bases, and 11 bases lay between the germline ends. CDR3 sequence reads: CASSTRGLNTEAFF. The CDR3, as DNA: TGTGCCAGCAGTACCAGGGGATTGAACACTGAAGCTTTCTTT.

The genes are TRBV7-9 and TRBJ2-7; weak D call: TRBD1 (5 bases). The CDR3 consists of 14 residues. Germline lookup yields CDR1 SEHNR and CDR2 FQNEAQ (reference sequence). CDR3 sequence (DNA): TGTGCGTTACAGGAGCTGCTTAGCTCCTACGAGCAGTACTTC. Translating gives CALQELLSSYEQYF.

The CDR3 DNA reads TGCGCCAGCAGCCTCAGCGGGACAGGGGGCTTGGCACCCCTCCACTTT. Its protein product is CASSLSGTGGLAPLHF. This chain connects TRBV4-1 to TRBJ1-6, with 12 bases fitting TRBD1. After removal of 4 bases from V and 11 bases from J, the junction contained 9 bases not matched to a gene. This CDR3 region has 16 residues. Germline V lookup: CDR1 MGHRA, CDR2 YSYEKL.

This clone occurred a few times. V usage is TRBV30 and J usage is TRBJ1-6; 7 bases line up with TRBD1. Trimming at V came to 2 bases and at J to 10 bases, leaving 8 bases not matched to a gene. This CDR3 is built from 14 residues. The germline V gene encodes CDR1 GTSNPN and CDR2 SVGIG (reference sequence). The CDR3 protein is CAWSKETGRSPLHF. Here the CDR3 DNA reads TGTGCCTGGAGTAAGGAGACAGGGAGGTCACCCCTCCACTTT.

The chain recombines TRBV5-1 with TRBJ1-6; 8 bases are a match to TRBD1. The CDR3 totals 16 residues. With V trimmed by 5 bases and J by 6 bases, 10 bases remained unmatched. Germline V gene lookup returns CDR1 SGHRS and CDR2 YFSETQ. Here the CDR3 DNA reads TGCGCCAGCAGTTTGACAGGGGTTCATGGTAATTCACCCCTCCACTTT. It is translated as CASSLTGVHGNSPLHF. Based on the CDR3 plus reference TRBV5-1 and TRBJ1-6, the full variable domain is KAGVTQTPRYLIKTRGQQVTLSCSPISGHRSVSWYQQTPGQGLQFLFEYFSETQRNKGNFPGRFSGRQFSNSRSEMNVSTLELGDSALYLCASSLTGVHGNSPLHFGNGTRLTVT.